This T cell receptor (beta chain) stems from a study of T-cell reconstitution after alpha-beta-depleted transplantation in children. Preparing the TCRbeta library involved the use of unique molecular identifiers. Via MiXCR, TCRdb re-called the PCR reads, giving one row per CDR3 protein. The table includes about 420,000 distinct CDR3 sequences, roughly a tenth detected once. This clonotype was seen only a few times. The CDR3 extends over 15 amino acids. Germline assignment: CDR1 SGDLS and CDR2 YYNGEE. V was trimmed by 0 bases and J by 2 bases, leaving 9 bases between them. The sample consisted of PBMCs from the stem cell graft donor, taken from the stem cell graft. This receptor was identified in a human donor who donated a stem cell graft to a child with acute myeloid leukemia. J is TRBJ2-1 and V is TRBV9, with D tentatively TRBD1 (5 bases). CDR3 nucleotide sequence: TGTGCCAGCAGCGTAGGACAGATCACCTACAATGAGCAGTTCTTC. It is translated as CASSVGQITYNEQFF.